This TCR beta chain was identified in a study of shared clonotypes between healthy human individuals. Study outcomes and limitations: A handful of donors shared about 5% of their naive CD4 clonotypes.

With respect to this clone: Its antigen is unknown.

Several immunoSEQ 96-well plates shared each subset's DNA, each plate a replicate. This table comes from immunoSEQ multiplex PCR, and its TCRdb copy is limited to in-frame clones, with some not included. The sample has roughly 1,500,000 clones, approximately 98% seen once; the top ten hold roughly 0.42%. This CDR3 has 13 amino acids. Germline V CDR1 and CDR2: LNHDA, SQIVND (reference sequence). Trimming took 6 bases from V and 4 from J, leaving 11 bases between them. Healthy HIV-negative adults without recent acute infections or vaccinations served as donors. Adult Caucasians living in Nashville, Tennessee made up all of the donors.

The sequenced material came from naive CD4+ T cells sorted from blood. Subset in this sample: CD45RA+ positively selected. This TCR derives from a man younger than 40 in good health. V usage is TRBV19 and J usage is TRBJ2-3; the D gene is possibly TRBD1 (5 bases). The CDR3 is CASSTIRADTQYF. CDR3 DNA: TGTGCCAGTAGCACGATCAGGGCAGATACGCAGTATTTT.